One sample yielded the 14 T cell receptor beta chains listed below, sequenced in a study of cytomegalovirus exposure and HLA in healthy donors. A multiplex PCR was run with 60 Vbeta primers and 13 Jbeta primers. Some clones are missing from TCRdb's copy, which holds only in-frame ones; the method was immunoSEQ multiplex PCR. The table has about 130,000 clones, about 78% seen once. The sample consisted of PBMCs. The receptors here all came from a female donor in good health and CMV-seronegative.

The chain carries TRBV30 and TRBJ1-4, with TRBD1 identical over 7 bases. V gave up 0 bases and J gave up 4 bases; unmatched junction bases: 11. The CDR3 length is 17 residues. CDR1 and CDR2 (germline): GTSNPN, SVGIG (reference sequence). The DNA for the CDR3 is TGTGCCTGGAGTGTGGGTTTGACGGGACAGATTAATGAAAAACTGTTTTTT. Protein product: CAWSVGLTGQINEKLFF.

The chain uses TRBV6-5 and TRBJ2-1; D perhaps matches TRBD2 (5 bases). Germline loops: CDR1 MNHEY, CDR2 SVGAGI. V lost 6 bases and J lost 10, with 13 bases in between. The CDR3 length is 12 residues. The CDR3 DNA sequence: TGTGCCAGCAGCAGGACTGCCGGGGAGCAGTTCTTC. Translating gives CASSRTAGEQFF.

This clone showed up just a few times. J is TRBJ2-7 and V is TRBV14; weak D call: TRBD1 (5 bases). The germline CDR1 and CDR2 sequences are SGHDN and FVKESK. V was trimmed by 0 bases and J by 5 bases, leaving 17 bases between them. The CDR3 sequence is 16 residues long. The CDR3 loop reads CASSQEGSARVHEQYF. The CDR3 DNA follows: TGTGCCAGCAGCCAAGAAGGTTCCGCCAGGGTCCACGAGCAGTACTTC.

This clone was seen once. This chain joins TRBV12-5 and TRBJ1-1, with unresolved D. V shed 6 bases and J shed 8 bases, with 13 bases lying between them. CDR3 length: 12 amino acids. Germline-derived CDR1 and CDR2 are LGHNT and FRNRAP. CDR3 amino acids: CASGSYSGEAFF. The DNA for the CDR3 is TGTGCTAGTGGCTCGTACAGTGGGGAAGCTTTCTTT.

The chain combines TRBV14 with TRBJ2-6, with D unclear. The CDR3 is 16 amino acids. Germline V gene data show CDR1 as SGHDN and CDR2 as FVKESK. The V gene lost 0 bases and the J gene lost 1 base, with 7 bases spanning the gap. This CDR3 reads CASSQDLPSGANVLTF. CDR3 DNA: TGTGCCAGCAGCCAAGACCTTCCTTCTGGGGCCAACGTCCTGACTTTC. Combining the CDR3 with reference TRBV14 and TRBJ2-6 gives the whole variable domain EAGVTQFPSHSVIEKGQTVTLRCDPISGHDNLYWYRRVMGKEIKFLLHFVKESKQDESGMPNNRFLAERTGGTYSTLKVQPAELEDSGVYFCASSQDLPSGANVLTFGAGSRLTVL.

The CDR3: CASSLTGEWNEQFF. The DNA for the CDR3 is TGTGCCAGCAGTTTGACAGGGGAGTGGAATGAGCAGTTCTTC. The chain recombines TRBV27 with TRBJ2-1; TRBD1 agrees at 8 bases. V was clipped by 3 bases and J by 7 bases; unmatched bases: 5. This CDR3 spans 14 amino acids. Germline V gives CDR1 MNHEY, CDR2 SMNVEV (reference sequence).

The rearrangement uses TRBV5-1 and TRBJ2-6; tentatively, D is TRBD2 (5 bases). V dropped 4 bases and J dropped 2 bases, with 13 bases sitting between them. CDR1 SGHRS and CDR2 YFSETQ come from the germline V gene. This CDR3 is 16 amino acids long. The CDR3 spells CASSSTPGTGANVLTF. The CDR3 DNA sequence: TGCGCCAGCAGCAGTACTCCGGGGACTGGGGCCAACGTCCTGACTTTC.

V is TRBV12-5 and J is TRBJ2-7; TRBD2 might be the D (6 bases). The CDR3 contains 14 residues. Germline V gene lookup returns CDR1 LGHNT and CDR2 FRNRAP. Between the trimmed V and J ends, which lost 1 base and 6 bases, there was a span of 13 bases. The CDR3 nucleotides are TGTGCTAGTGGTTTGGGCCAGGAGGGCGGCGAGCAGTACTTC. Amino acid sequence: CASGLGQEGGEQYF.

The chain couples TRBV19 to TRBJ1-5; 8 nucleotides match TRBD1. This CDR3 is built from 18 residues. Trimming took 5 bases from V and 5 from J; bases not matched to a gene: 17. Per germline, CDR1 LNHDA and CDR2 SQIVND (reference sequence). CDR3 bases: TGTGCCAGTAGTCGGTCCACGGCAGGGGGCTCCCTCGATCAGCCCCAGCATTTT. Translation gives CASSRSTAGGSLDQPQHF.

This rearrangement joins TRBV4-1 to TRBJ2-6; possibly TRBD1 for D (6 bases). V was clipped by 1 base and J by 0 bases, with 10 bases between them. This CDR3 is built from 17 residues. Germline CDR1 reads MGHRA; CDR2 reads YSYEKL. The CDR3 sequence is CASSQVDRSSGANVLTF. The CDR3 DNA is TGCGCCAGCAGCCAAGTCGACAGGTCCTCTGGGGCCAACGTCCTGACTTTC.

Notes on this clone: Other DNA sequences within the sample encode an identical CDR3. V and J are TRBV30 and TRBJ2-1, with TRBD2 matching over 15 bases. Germline V gene lookup returns CDR1 GTSNPN and CDR2 SVGIG (reference sequence). J was trimmed by 7 bases and V by 7 bases; bases with no gene match: 8. This CDR3 has 15 residues. CDR3 amino acids: CASHYGTSGRNEQFF. As DNA, the CDR3 is TGTGCCTCTCACTACGGGACTAGCGGGAGGAATGAGCAGTTCTTC. The full variable domain, in which reference TRBV30 and TRBJ2-1 provide the parts outside the CDR3, is SQTIHQWPATLVQPVGSPLSLECTVEGTSNPNLYWYRQAAGRGLQLLFYSVGIGQISSEVPQNLSASRPQDRQFILSSKKLLLSDSGFYLCASHYGTSGRNEQFFGPGTRLTVL.

This clone was detected once. The chain uses TRBV18 and TRBJ2-5, with 11 bases fitting TRBD1. With the DNA end fitting TRBJ2-7 better, the J assignment may be wrong. This CDR3 contains 15 residues. CDR1 and CDR2 from the germline V gene are KGHSH and LQKENI. CDR3 in amino acids: CASSPVGQGAYEQYF. The CDR3, as DNA: TGTGCCAGCTCACCAGTGGGACAGGGGGCCTACGAGCAGTACTTC.

Comments on this clone: Other DNA sequences within the sample encode an identical CDR3. The V call is TRBV5-1, the J call TRBJ2-7; perhaps TRBD1 as D (6 bases). The CDR3 covers 15 residues. CDR1 is SGHRS, CDR2 YFSETQ, per germline. The V and J ends lost 0 bases and 3 bases respectively, with 13 bases between them. The CDR3 loop reads CASSLGDRGGYEQYF. For the CDR3, the DNA is TGCGCCAGCAGCTTGGGAGACCGAGGGGGCTACGAGCAGTACTTC.

The chain combines TRBV7-6 with TRBJ1-1; 9 bases match TRBD1. The CDR3 is 14 amino acids. CDR1 is SGHVS, CDR2 FNYEAQ, per germline. The J segment lost 6 bases and the V segment lost 6 bases, leaving 8 bases of the junction unmatched. For the CDR3, the DNA is TGTGCCAGCAGTTCGGGACAGGGTGGTCCTGAAGCTTTCTTT. Encoded protein: CASSSGQGGPEAFF.